This T cell receptor beta chain was documented in a study of blood T cell repertoires in COVID-19. Study-wide background: Whether acute or convalescent, the COVID-19 samples came from the United States, Italy and Spain.

In the original workflow: Amplification from reference gene primers served as the basis for estimated nucleated cell counts. The method was immunoSEQ multiplex PCR; TCRdb's version includes in-frame clones alone and lacks a portion of them. V and J calls and clone size are those listed in that table; D and trimming were worked out from the DNA. The sample holds about 68,000 clones, approximately 88% seen once. The sample comprised peripheral blood. The source of this sequence is a human donor in a cohort sampled during active COVID-19.

The CDR3 coding sequence is TGTGCCAGCAGCTCACGGACTAGCGGGAGAGAGATGTTCTTC. Protein product: CASSSRTSGREMFF. The chain is built from TRBV4-2 and TRBJ2-1, with 13 bases identical to TRBD2. This CDR3 spans 14 amino acids. Trimming cost V 5 bases and J 15 bases; bases outside gene matches: 10. Germline assignment: CDR1 LGHNA and CDR2 YNFKEQ.